This TCR beta chain was captured by sequencing in a study of T cells in Graves' hyperthyroidism and ophthalmopathy. Diagnosing involved the use of clinical symptoms, serum thyroxine and TRAb, thyroid ultrasound and orbital computed tomography. Fresh peripheral blood, less than 11 ml of it, supplied the PBMCs. Germline CDR1 GTSNPN, CDR2 SVGIG (reference sequence). With 3 bases clipped from V and 0 bases from J, the junction kept 4 bases outside the gene matches. The CDR3 consists of 15 residues. Researchers amplified the TCR beta CDR3 regions from RNA transcripts. Carried out on the TCR CDR3, a first-round RT-PCR used the HTBI primer set. Each CDR3 protein gets one entry after TCRdb re-called the multiplex PCR reads with MiXCR. Of about 460,000 distinct CDR3 sequences listed, 22% are singletons. Points on this clonotype: The antigen remains unidentified.

Study conclusions and caveats: The blood repertoire included most of the expanded thyroid clonotypes above 0.001.

This sequence joins TRBV30 and TRBJ2-1; 8 bases fit TRBD2. Sequenced sample: blood. The source of this sequence is a woman aged 70-85 years with Graves' ophthalmopathy. In DNA, the CDR3 is TGTGCCTGGAGGAGGCGGGAGGTCTCCTACAATGAGCAGTTCTTC. Translating gives CAWRRREVSYNEQFF.